A single T cell receptor beta chain is shown here with its context. Its matching antigen is unknown. The data originate from a study of T cell repertoires in cytomegalovirus infection. Overall study context: The public TCR beta signatures pointed to both CMV infection and matching HLA type. Study conclusions and caveats: Within the response measured ex vivo, HLA-C-restricted CMV-specific TCR beta clonotypes were dominant.

TCRdb itself ran the reads through MiXCR, one entry per CDR3 protein. The table lists 110,000 to 150,000 distinct CDR3 sequences, 5% to 6.5% of them singletons. The germline V and J ends were trimmed by 5 bases and 8 bases, with 16 bases remaining between them. CDR3 size: 15 residues. Germline assignment: CDR1 MDHEN and CDR2 SYDVKM. The chain has TRBV28 and TRBJ1-6, with a tentative D call TRBD1 (5 bases). The clonotype was recovered from a human donor in good health (CMV status not recorded). Some clones in this sample may be carry-over from other donors' samples. Sequenced: PBMCs. The CDR3 DNA sequence: TGTGCCAGCAGTCTTTCACAGGTTTATGATTCACCCCTCCACTTT. Protein: CASSLSQVYDSPLHF. Supplemented by reference TRBV28 and TRBJ1-6, the full variable domain reads DVKVTQSSRYLVKRTGEKVFLECVQDMDHENMFWYRQDPGLGLRLIYFSYDVKMKEKGDIPEGYSVSREKKERFSLILESASTNQTSMYLCASSLSQVYDSPLHFGNGTRLTVT.